This TCR beta chain was found in a study of regulatory T cells in long-lasting Graves disease. Combining iRepertoire HTBI primers with Arm-PCR of CDR3 regions, the authors built TCR beta libraries. TCRdb independently ran MiXCR on the multiplex PCR reads; one entry per CDR3 protein. The table includes 300,000 to 350,000 distinct CDR3 sequences, roughly 21% detected once. This CDR3 region has 11 residues. Germline loops: CDR1 MNHNS, CDR2 SASEGT. V was cut by 6 bases and J by 8 bases, with 10 bases left in between. Time point noted: persistent/refractory GD, antithyroid drugs over 5 years with positive TRAb. After RNA was extracted from PBMCs, the TCR library was made from it.

This chain connects TRBV6-1 to TRBJ1-1; D not resolved. Sequences were derived from peripheral blood mononuclear cells (PBMCs), sampled when the disease was refractory, from a patient treated with antithyroid drugs. The receptor's source is a female donor with Graves disease. The CDR3 sequence is CASSTGREAFF. In DNA form, the CDR3 reads TGTGCCAGCAGCACCGGGAGAGAAGCTTTCTTT.